At least ten counts were recorded for the clone carrying this T cell receptor (beta chain). Trimming cost V 3 bases and J 2 bases, with 8 bases left between them. There are 13 residues in the CDR3. This sample is part of a study of type 1 and type 2 diabetes patients. PCR was run on genomic DNA. Multiplex PCR with 30 forward and 13 reverse primers amplified the TCR beta CDR3. TCRdb redid the calling of the multiplex PCR reads with MiXCR, one entry per CDR3 protein. Seen here are 250,000 to 300,000 distinct CDR3 sequences, roughly 50% observed once, and the top ten hold approximately 13%. The TCR sequence derives from a young man with type 2 diabetes. This sequence joins TRBV12-3 or TRBV12-4 and TRBJ2-7; D gene uncertain. The sequenced sample consisted of peripheral blood mononuclear cells (PBMCs). CDR3 loop: CASSFGRAYEQYF. CDR3 sequence (DNA): TGTGCCAGCAGTTTCGGCCGTGCCTACGAGCAGTACTTC.